This T cell receptor beta chain was obtained from a study of T-cell reconstitution after alpha-beta-depleted transplantation in children. Findings of the study overall: A year had passed since transplant, and T-cell counts and diversity by then came mostly from newly produced T cells.

This clonotype was recorded at least ten times. Its target is unknown. The CDR3 length is 13 residues. V gave up 1 base and J gave up 1 base, with 4 bases separating them. As it was prepared, the TCRbeta library received unique molecular identifiers. From the PCR reads, TCRdb called clonotypes with MiXCR, one entry per CDR3 protein. The table lists 70,000 or so distinct CDR3 sequences, 11% of them singletons. This specimen consisted of PBMCs, obtained before TCRalphabeta/CD19-depleted stem cell transplant. The sequence was obtained from a boy between 10 and 17 years old with acute myeloid leukemia, due to receive a stem cell transplant. The chain couples TRBV12-3 or TRBV12-4 to TRBJ2-5; D is undetermined. This CDR3 is CASSLGSQETQYF. The DNA for the CDR3 is TGTGCCAGCAGTTTAGGATCCCAAGAGACCCAGTACTTC.